The text below deals with one T cell receptor (beta chain). This sample stems from a study of blood T cell repertoires in COVID-19. Study summary: The origin of the acute and convalescent COVID-19 samples was the United States, Italy and Spain. The analysed material was cDNA or gDNA that came from T cells, B-cell-depleted T cells, or PBMCs.

Trimming cost V 0 bases and J 0 bases; bases outside gene matches: 7. This CDR3 region has 20 residues. Per germline, CDR1 KGHSH and CDR2 LQKENI. As handled by the study authors: Reference gene primers were amplified, and this amplification served to estimate nucleated cell counts. Using immunoSEQ multiplex PCR, the repertoire was profiled, and TCRdb retains in-frame clones only, with some absent. V, J and clone size are taken as reported in that table, and D and trimming were inferred from the DNA itself. The sample holds approximately 140,000 clones; roughly 88% are singletons and the top ten take 10% to 13%.

The chain links TRBV18 to TRBJ2-4, with TRBD2 matching over 14 bases. Sequencing was done on a sample of peripheral blood. The TCR comes from a man between 60 and 70 years old with active or convalescent COVID-19. The CDR3 nucleotides are TGTGCCAGCTCACCACCGAGGGGACTAGCGGGAGATCTAGCCAAAAACATTCAGTACTTC. As protein: CASSPPRGLAGDLAKNIQYF.